This TCR beta chain stems from a study of cytomegalovirus exposure and HLA in healthy donors. Broader study findings: Prediction of most subjects' HLA-A and HLA-B alleles by TCR beta sequences was reportedly accurate. CMV serostatus was the only immune exposure information that was available. A later analysis showed TCR association rates differing by HLA locus, peaking at DRB1 and lowest at HLA-C. Presence/absence results assume similar sequencing depth per donor, which may not hold.

Researchers ran the PCR with 60 Vbeta and 13 Jbeta primers. Generated by immunoSEQ multiplex PCR, the TCRdb table keeps only in-frame clones and is missing some. Of under 200,000 clones in the sample, approximately 65% were seen once. CDR3 size: 17 residues. V was pared by 3 bases and J by 0 bases, with 8 bases of the junction left unmatched. The germline gives CDR1 SGHRS, CDR2 YFSETQ. On this clone itself: Its antigen remains unidentified.

The sequencing sample was made of PBMCs. The chain carries TRBV5-1 and TRBJ2-5; TRBD2 agrees at 10 bases. The receptor's source is a man aged 35 to 55 in good health and CMV-seronegative. The CDR3 DNA is TGCGCCAGCAGCTGGGATCCTCTAGCGGGGGACCAAGAGACCCAGTACTTC. It translates to CASSWDPLAGDQETQYF.